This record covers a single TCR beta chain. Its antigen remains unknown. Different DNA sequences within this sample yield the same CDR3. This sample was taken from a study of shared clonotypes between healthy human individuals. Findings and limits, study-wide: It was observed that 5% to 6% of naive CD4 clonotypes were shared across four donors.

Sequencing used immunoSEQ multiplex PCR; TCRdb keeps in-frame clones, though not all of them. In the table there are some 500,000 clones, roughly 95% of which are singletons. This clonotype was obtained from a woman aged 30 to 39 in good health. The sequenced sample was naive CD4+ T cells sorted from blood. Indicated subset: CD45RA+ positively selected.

The CDR3 here is CASSLVAGAETQYF. CDR3 sequence (DNA): TGCGCCAGCAGCTTGGTTGCAGGTGCAGAGACCCAGTACTTC. This chain links TRBV5-1 with TRBJ2-5; D remains unclear. Deletions cut 0 bases from V and 4 bases from J, with 10 bases between. Germline CDR1 is SGHRS and CDR2 is YFSETQ. The CDR3 contains 14 residues.